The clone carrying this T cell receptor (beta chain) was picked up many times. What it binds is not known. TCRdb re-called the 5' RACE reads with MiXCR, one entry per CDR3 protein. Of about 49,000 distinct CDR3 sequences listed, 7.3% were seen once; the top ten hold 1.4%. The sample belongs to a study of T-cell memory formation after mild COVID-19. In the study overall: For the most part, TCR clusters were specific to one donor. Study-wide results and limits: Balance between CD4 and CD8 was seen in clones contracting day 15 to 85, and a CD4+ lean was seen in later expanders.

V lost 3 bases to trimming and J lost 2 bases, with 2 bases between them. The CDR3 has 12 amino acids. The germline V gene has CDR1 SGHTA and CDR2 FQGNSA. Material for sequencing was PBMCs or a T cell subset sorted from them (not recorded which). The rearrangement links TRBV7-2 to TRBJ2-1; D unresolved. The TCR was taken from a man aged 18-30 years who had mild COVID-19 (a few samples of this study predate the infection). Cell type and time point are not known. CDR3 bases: TGTGCCAGCAGCTTCCCCTACAATGAGCAGTTCTTC. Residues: CASSFPYNEQFF. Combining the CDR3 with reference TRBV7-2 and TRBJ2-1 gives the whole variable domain GAGVSQSPSNKVTEKGKDVELRCDPISGHTALYWYRQSLGQGLEFLIYFQGNSAPDKSGLPSDRFSAERTGGSVSTLTIQRTQQEDSAVYLCASSFPYNEQFFGPGTRLTVL.